This T cell receptor beta chain derives from a study of Graves' ophthalmopathy and Graves' hyperthyroidism. This clonotype was counted many times. What it recognizes is unknown. J was trimmed by 5 bases and V by 4 bases; bases with no gene match: 7. CDR1 is SGHRS, CDR2 YFSETQ, per germline. The length of the CDR3 is 14 residues. Amplification from RNA transcripts yielded the TCR beta CDR3 regions. Second-round multiplex PCR came after a first-round RT-PCR that employed HTBI primers. Using its own MiXCR run on the multiplex PCR reads, TCRdb lists one record per CDR3 protein. The sample shows under 350,000 distinct CDR3 sequences, 15% to 20% of them seen only once. Study results and caveats: Blood repertoires reportedly contained most expanded thyroid clonotypes above 0.001 frequency.

Other autoimmune diseases, uncontrolled infections, pregnancy or lactation excluded patients from enrollment. Orbital computed tomography, together with clinical symptoms, serum thyroxine, TRAb and thyroid ultrasound, was used for diagnosis. Sequencing was done on a sample of peripheral blood. The chain has TRBV5-1 and TRBJ2-5; TRBD1 aligns across 8 bases. This receptor was obtained from an adult man with Graves' ophthalmopathy. CDR3 nucleotide sequence: TGCGCCAGCAGCATCGCAGGGGGCCGTGAGACCCAGTACTTC. This encodes CASSIAGGRETQYF.